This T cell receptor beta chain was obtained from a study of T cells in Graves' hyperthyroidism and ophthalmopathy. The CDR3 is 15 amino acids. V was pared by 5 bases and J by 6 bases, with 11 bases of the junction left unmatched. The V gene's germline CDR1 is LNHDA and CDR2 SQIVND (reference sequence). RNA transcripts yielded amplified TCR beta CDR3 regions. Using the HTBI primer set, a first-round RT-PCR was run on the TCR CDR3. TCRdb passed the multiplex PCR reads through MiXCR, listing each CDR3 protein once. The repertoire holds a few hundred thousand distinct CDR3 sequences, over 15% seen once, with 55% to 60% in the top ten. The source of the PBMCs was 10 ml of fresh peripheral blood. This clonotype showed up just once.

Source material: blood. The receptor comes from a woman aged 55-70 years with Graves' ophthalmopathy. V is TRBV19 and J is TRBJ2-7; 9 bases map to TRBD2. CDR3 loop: CASSALAGSQGEQYF. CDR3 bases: TGTGCCAGTAGTGCCCTAGCGGGAAGTCAAGGCGAGCAGTACTTC.